These 25 T cell receptor beta chains were sequenced from one sample in a study of blood T cell repertoires in COVID-19. Some clones are missing from TCRdb's copy, which holds only in-frame ones; the method was immunoSEQ multiplex PCR. The sample records 160,000 or so clones, 85% to 90% being singletons. Sequenced material: peripheral blood. These receptors were obtained from a woman aged 40 to 49 with acute or convalescent COVID-19.

The gene calls are TRBV28 and TRBJ2-1; TRBD2 matches 15 bases. The J segment lost 9 bases and the V segment lost 7 bases, leaving 7 bases of the junction unmatched. Germline CDR1 and CDR2: MDHEN and SYDVKM. The CDR3 covers 15 residues. Written as DNA, the CDR3 is TGTGCCAGCACTGGACTAGCGGGGGGGCCCAGTGAGCAGTTCTTC. Translated, it gives CASTGLAGGPSEQFF.

This clone was found once. The chain links TRBV7-3 to TRBJ2-7, with 7 bases lining up with TRBD2. The length of the CDR3 is 13 residues. The germline V gene has CDR1 SGHTA and CDR2 FQGTGA. V was pared by 4 bases and J by 4 bases, with 4 bases of the junction left unmatched. In DNA form, the CDR3 reads TGTGCCAGCAGCTCCAGGGAGGGGTACGAGCAGTACTTC. It yields the protein CASSSREGYEQYF.

V usage is TRBV10-3 and J usage is TRBJ2-7; D gene ambiguous. The CDR3 is 12 residues long. Between the trimmed V and J ends, which lost 4 bases and 9 bases, there was a span of 13 bases. The V gene's germline CDR1 is ENHRY and CDR2 SYGVKD. The CDR3 protein is CAISGSDFAQYF. The CDR3 bases are TGTGCCATCAGTGGATCAGATTTCGCGCAGTACTTC.

The chain employs TRBV9 and TRBJ2-2, with 9 bases lining up with TRBD1. The CDR3 is 17 amino acids. Trimming removed 6 bases from V and 8 bases from J; junction bases left unmatched: 17. The V gene's germline CDR1 is SGDLS and CDR2 YYNGEE. CDR3 protein: CASNERWDRDLLGELFF. CDR3 bases: TGTGCCAGCAACGAAAGGTGGGACAGGGATCTCTTGGGGGAGCTGTTTTTT.

The chain employs TRBV10-3 and TRBJ1-6, with TRBD1 as a possible D gene (5 bases). There are 16 residues in the CDR3. Germline loops: CDR1 ENHRY, CDR2 SYGVKD. Between the trimmed V and J ends, which lost 0 bases and 9 bases, there was a span of 15 bases. Here the CDR3 DNA reads TGTGCCATCAGTGAGTCGAGGGGAGGGGATGGTTCACCCCTCCACTTT. The encoded protein is CAISESRGGDGSPLHF.

V and J are TRBV9 and TRBJ2-3; unclear D gene. Germline CDR1 reads SGDLS; CDR2 reads YYNGEE. The CDR3 spans 16 residues. V dropped 4 bases and J dropped 2 bases, with 17 bases sitting between them. CDR3 residues: CASSSGVIDITDTQYF. CDR3 DNA: TGTGCCAGCAGCTCCGGAGTAATAGATATCACAGATACGCAGTATTTT.

The gene calls are TRBV11-2 and TRBJ2-7; D may be TRBD1 (6 bases). From germline, CDR1 is SGHAT and CDR2 FQNNGV. Trimming removed 3 bases from V and 0 bases from J, with 12 bases in between. The CDR3 length is 15 residues. The CDR3 is CASSFGQRSSYEQYF. CDR3 in DNA: TGTGCCAGCAGCTTTGGACAGAGGAGCTCCTACGAGCAGTACTTC.

The rearrangement links TRBV28 to TRBJ1-1; D may be TRBD1 (5 bases). Trimming stripped 4 bases from V and 8 bases from J, with 8 bases between. CDR1 and CDR2 from the germline V gene are MDHEN and SYDVKM. The CDR3 is made up of 11 amino acids. In DNA, the CDR3 is TGTGCCAGCAGTTATAACAGGGAAGCTTTCTTT. Amino acid sequence: CASSYNREAFF.

This rearrangement joins TRBV14 to TRBJ2-7, with TRBD2 identical over 7 bases. The CDR3 runs to 15 residues. CDR1 and CDR2 from the germline V gene are SGHDN and FVKESK. V lost 5 bases and J lost 0; bases outside the gene matches: 7. The CDR3, as DNA: TGTGCCAGCAGCGCCAGCGGGATGAGCTCCTACGAGCAGTACTTC. This gives the protein CASSASGMSSYEQYF.

This chain uses TRBV11-2 with TRBJ2-3; possible D gene TRBD1, 5 bases. V was cut by 1 base and J by 0 bases, with 14 bases left in between. The germline V gene encodes CDR1 SGHAT and CDR2 FQNNGV. The CDR3 spans 17 residues. CDR3 DNA sequence: TGTGCCAGCAGCTTAGTGCAGGGTATCTCTAGCACAGATACGCAGTATTTT. This translates into CASSLVQGISSTDTQYF.

The chain recombines TRBV4-1 with TRBJ2-7; D gene unclear. CDR1 is MGHRA, CDR2 YSYEKL, per germline. Trimming removed 3 bases at V and 2 bases at J, with 11 bases between. There are 14 residues in the CDR3. CDR3 region: CASSQTTAAYEQYF. The CDR3 nucleotides are TGCGCCAGCAGCCAGACCACAGCTGCCTACGAGCAGTACTTC.

In this sample, this clone turned up once. The rearrangement uses TRBV7-2 and TRBJ2-3, with 9 bases aligning to TRBD1. CDR1 and CDR2 from the germline V gene are SGHTA and FQGNSA. The CDR3 extends over 15 amino acids. The trim removed 2 bases at V and 3 bases at J, leaving 3 bases unmatched. As DNA, the CDR3 is TGTGCCAGCAGCTTAACAGGGGGCTGGACAGATACGCAGTATTTT. Residues: CASSLTGGWTDTQYF. The full variable domain, in which reference TRBV7-2 and TRBJ2-3 provide the parts outside the CDR3, is GAGVSQSPSNKVTEKGKDVELRCDPISGHTALYWYRQSLGQGLEFLIYFQGNSAPDKSGLPSDRFSAERTGGSVSTLTIQRTQQEDSAVYLCASSLTGGWTDTQYFGPGTRLTVL.

The rearrangement joins TRBV28 to TRBJ2-3; no reliable D call. Germline CDR1 MDHEN, CDR2 SYDVKM. Trimming cost V 1 base and J 9 bases, with 8 bases left between them. CDR3 size: 12 residues. The CDR3 protein is CASSLSGRTQYF. The CDR3 nucleotides read TGTGCCAGCAGTTTATCAGGTCGCACGCAGTATTTT.

This rearrangement joins TRBV27 to TRBJ2-7; D remains ambiguous. The CDR3 spans 13 residues. Trimming stripped 0 bases from V and 1 base from J, with 4 bases between. Germline V gene data show CDR1 as MNHEY and CDR2 as SMNVEV (reference sequence). CDR3 in amino acids: CASSLSPSYEQYF. The DNA for the CDR3 is TGTGCCAGCAGTTTATCCCCTTCCTACGAGCAGTACTTC.

V and J are TRBV27 and TRBJ1-1; 11 bases align to TRBD1. The trim removed 3 bases at V and 10 bases at J, leaving 1 base unmatched. This CDR3 comprises 12 residues. CDR1 is MNHEY and CDR2 is SMNVEV in the germline V gene (reference sequence). The CDR3 coding sequence is TGTGCCAGCAGTTTGGACAGGGGGCGAGCTTTCTTT. It yields the protein CASSLDRGRAFF.

The rearrangement links TRBV7-3 to TRBJ2-6; D not certain. V was clipped by 5 bases and J by 2 bases, with 25 bases between them. The CDR3 has 20 amino acids. CDR1 and CDR2 (germline): SGHTA, FQGTGA. The CDR3 sequence is CASSLAANSNYPPGANVLTF. In DNA, the CDR3 is TGTGCCAGCAGCCTCGCCGCTAACAGTAATTATCCCCCTGGGGCCAACGTCCTGACTTTC. Full variable domain (missing parts from reference TRBV7-3 and TRBJ2-6): GAGVSQTPSNKVTEKGKYVELRCDPISGHTALYWYRQSLGQGPEFLIYFQGTGAADDSGLPNDRFFAVRPEGSVSTLKIQRTERGDSAVYLCASSLAANSNYPPGANVLTFGAGSRLTVL.

The chain is built from TRBV18 and TRBJ2-7, with 7 bases identical to TRBD1. Germline V gene data show CDR1 as KGHSH and CDR2 as LQKENI. CDR3 size: 15 residues. Trimming cost V 4 bases and J 6 bases; bases outside gene matches: 12. CDR3 in DNA: TGTGCCAGCTCACAACGACAGGGACAATATGGCGAGCAGTACTTC. It is translated as CASSQRQGQYGEQYF.

This clone has a single count. The rearrangement links TRBV2 to TRBJ1-1; D is perhaps TRBD1 (6 bases). V lost 2 bases to trimming and J lost 10 bases, with 20 bases between them. The CDR3 has 15 residues. CDR1 is SNHLY, CDR2 FYNNEI, per germline. CDR3 nucleotide sequence: TGTGCCAGCAGTGAAAGCCCGGCGGGGGCGGGCCGAGCTTTCTTT. Its translation is CASSESPAGAGRAFF. The variable domain in full, with the rest retrieved from reference TRBV2 and TRBJ1-1, is EPEVTQTPSHQVTQMGQEVILRCVPISNHLYFYWYRQILGQKVEFLVSFYNNEISEKSEIFDDQFSVERPDGSNFTLKIRSTKLEDSAMYFCASSESPAGAGRAFFGQGTRLTVV.

The genes are TRBV5-6 and TRBJ1-2, with TRBD1 as a possible D gene (5 bases). CDR1 and CDR2 (germline): SGHDT, YYEEEE. The CDR3 spans 17 residues. The V and J ends lost 0 bases and 5 bases respectively, with 20 bases between them. CDR3 protein: CASSLGTTVRGYYGYTF. CDR3 DNA sequence: TGTGCCAGCAGCTTGGGGACTACAGTTCGGGGGTATTATGGCTACACCTTC.

There are a few counts of this clone. The V gene is TRBV20-1, the J gene TRBJ2-2; TRBD2 is a possible D gene (6 bases). The germline V gene encodes CDR1 DFQATT and CDR2 SNEGSKA (reference sequence). Trimming pared 3 bases from V and 2 bases from J, leaving 10 bases between. The CDR3 runs 14 residues. CDR3 sequence: CSASTGANTGELFF. The CDR3 DNA reads as TGCAGTGCTAGTACGGGAGCCAACACCGGGGAGCTGTTTTTT.

This clone was observed a few times. The rearrangement links TRBV9 to TRBJ2-5; 12 positions agree with TRBD2. Trimming cost V 0 bases and J 4 bases; bases outside gene matches: 4. The V gene's germline CDR1 is SGDLS and CDR2 YYNGEE. There are 16 residues in the CDR3. CDR3 residues: CASSVASGRGIETQYF. The CDR3 DNA follows: TGTGCCAGCAGCGTAGCTAGCGGGAGGGGCATAGAGACCCAGTACTTC. Full variable domain (missing parts from reference TRBV9 and TRBJ2-5): DSGVTQTPKHLITATGQRVTLRCSPRSGDLSVYWYQQSLDQGLQFLIQYYNGEERAKGNILERFSAQQFPDLHSELNLSSLELGDSALYFCASSVASGRGIETQYFGPGTRLLVL.

The chain employs TRBV2 and TRBJ1-2, with a weak D call TRBD1 (6 bases). V lost 7 bases and J 0 bases, leaving 15 bases between the germline ends. CDR3 length: 15 amino acids. Germline V gives CDR1 SNHLY, CDR2 FYNNEI. CDR3 in amino acids: CASTPDRSANYGYTF. The CDR3 DNA follows: TGTGCCAGCACCCCTGACAGGTCAGCTAACTATGGCTACACCTTC. Supplemented by reference TRBV2 and TRBJ1-2, the full variable domain reads EPEVTQTPSHQVTQMGQEVILRCVPISNHLYFYWYRQILGQKVEFLVSFYNNEISEKSEIFDDQFSVERPDGSNFTLKIRSTKLEDSAMYFCASTPDRSANYGYTFGSGTRLTVV.

This chain uses TRBV25-1 with TRBJ2-7; TRBD1 agrees at 9 bases. The CDR3 length is 15 residues. With 1 base clipped from V and 5 bases from J, the junction kept 6 bases outside the gene matches. Germline assignment: CDR1 MGHDK and CDR2 SYGVNS. The CDR3 sequence: CASSESGTGSNEQYF. The CDR3, as DNA: TGTGCCAGCAGTGAATCCGGGACAGGGTCGAACGAGCAGTACTTC.

This chain joins TRBV11-2 and TRBJ2-4; 9 bases are shared with TRBD2. V shed 6 bases, J shed 6 bases, and the junction held 9 bases outside the gene matches. CDR3 length: 15 residues. Germline lookup yields CDR1 SGHAT and CDR2 FQNNGV. For the CDR3, the DNA is TGTGCCAGCAGAACAGGCGGGGGGGGCGGAAACATTCAGTACTTC. Translating it yields CASRTGGGGGNIQYF.

V usage is TRBV23-1 and J usage is TRBJ1-5, with 7 positions matching TRBD1. TRBV23-1 is reported as an ORF; its role is uncertain. The CDR3 sequence is 21 residues long. V lost 3 bases and J lost 0; bases outside the gene matches: 20. The CDR3 loop is CASSHPVAHKGARHSNQPQHF. In nucleotides, the CDR3 is TGCGCCAGCAGTCACCCGGTAGCACACAAGGGGGCACGACATAGCAATCAGCCCCAGCATTTT.